Presented here are 10 T cell receptor beta chains from one specimen sequenced in a study of T cell responses to AZD1222 COVID-19 vaccine. Sequencing was performed with immunoSEQ multiplex PCR; in TCRdb, only in-frame clones are kept and a portion is missing. This sample has fewer than 200,000 clones; just over 85% occur once, and the top ten carry around a tenth. Sequenced here: peripheral blood, sampled 28 days after the second AZD1222 dose. These receptors originate from an adult who received the AZD1222 COVID-19 vaccine.

This clone came up once. V is TRBV9 and J is TRBJ1-2; TRBD1 is a possible D gene (5 bases). Germline V gene data show CDR1 as SGDLS and CDR2 as YYNGEE. V lost 0 bases and J 5 bases, leaving 11 bases between the germline ends. The CDR3 is 14 residues long. The CDR3 spells CASSVVAEGYGYTF. Here the CDR3 DNA reads TGTGCCAGCAGCGTAGTGGCCGAGGGGTATGGCTACACCTTC. Full variable domain (rest looked up from reference TRBV9 and TRBJ1-2): DSGVTQTPKHLITATGQRVTLRCSPRSGDLSVYWYQQSLDQGLQFLIQYYNGEERAKGNILERFSAQQFPDLHSELNLSSLELGDSALYFCASSVVAEGYGYTFGSGTRLTVV.

The DNA of the CDR3 is TGTGCCAGTAGTATTGGGGCAGACGAAGCTTTCTTT. It is translated as CASSIGADEAFF. The chain joins TRBV19 to TRBJ1-1; tentatively, D is TRBD1 (5 bases). This CDR3 is 12 amino acids long. Looked up from germline, CDR1 is LNHDA and CDR2 is SQIVND (reference sequence). The germline V and J ends were trimmed by 3 bases and 8 bases, with 10 bases remaining between them.

V and J are TRBV10-1 and TRBJ1-4, with a tentative D call TRBD1 (6 bases). The CDR3 runs to 14 residues. V lost 5 bases to trimming and J lost 10 bases, with 17 bases between them. Germline assignment: CDR1 WNHNN and CDR2 SYGVQD (reference sequence). The CDR3 DNA follows: TGCGCCAGCAGTCTTTACAGGGAGGAAGGAAAACTGTTTTTT. Its translation: CASSLYREEGKLFF.

The gene calls are TRBV6-2 or TRBV6-3 and TRBJ2-1; the match to TRBD2 covers 11 bases. With 5 bases clipped from V and 5 bases from J, the junction kept 8 bases outside the gene matches. Germline CDR1 is MNHEY and CDR2 is SVGEGT. The CDR3 spans 16 residues. The CDR3 region is CASSSNSGGAHNEQFF. The CDR3 DNA reads TGTGCCAGCAGTAGCAATAGCGGGGGGGCCCACAATGAGCAGTTCTTC.

This rearrangement joins TRBV5-1 to TRBJ1-1, with D unresolved. V was pared by 0 bases and J by 0 bases, with 6 bases between. This CDR3 is built from 14 residues. Germline CDR1 reads SGHRS; CDR2 reads YFSETQ. The DNA of the CDR3 is TGCGCCAGCAGCTTGGAAGAAATGAACACTGAAGCTTTCTTT. It specifies CASSLEEMNTEAFF.

This clone has more than one count but fewer than ten. This chain joins TRBV19 and TRBJ2-7; no firm D call. The CDR3 is 12 residues long. Germline CDR1 and CDR2: LNHDA and SQIVND (reference sequence). V was clipped by 4 bases and J by 2 bases, with 6 bases between them. The CDR3 bases are TGTGCCAGTAGTAACCGAGCCTACGAGCAGTACTTC. Protein sequence: CASSNRAYEQYF.

The J gene is TRBJ1-2, the V gene TRBV6-5; 8 positions agree with TRBD1. The CDR3 runs 13 residues. The J segment lost 6 bases and the V segment lost 4 bases, leaving 4 bases of the junction unmatched. Germline CDR1 and CDR2: MNHEY and SVGAGI. CDR3 sequence reads: CASSFGQGDGYTF. The CDR3 bases are TGTGCCAGCAGTTTCGGACAGGGTGATGGCTACACCTTC.

The genes are TRBV6-4 and TRBJ1-2, with 7 bases matching TRBD1. Trimming cost V 3 bases and J 4 bases; bases outside gene matches: 5. This CDR3 is built from 14 residues. Germline assignment: CDR1 MRHNA and CDR2 SNTAGT. The CDR3: CASSELAGGYGYTF. The CDR3 bases are TGTGCCAGCAGTGAACTGGCAGGGGGCTATGGCTACACCTTC.

V is TRBV14 and J is TRBJ1-1; TRBD1 matches 8 bases. Trimming removed 2 bases from V and 5 bases from J; junction bases left unmatched: 4. CDR1 and CDR2 (germline): SGHDN, FVKESK. CDR3 length: 14 residues. CDR3 sequence: CASSQRTGTTEAFF. As DNA, the CDR3 is TGTGCCAGCAGCCAACGGACAGGGACAACTGAAGCTTTCTTT.

This clone has a single count. The chain combines TRBV4-1 with TRBJ1-2, with D hard to call. The CDR3 runs to 15 residues. The ends were cut back, 4 bases at V and 8 bases at J, with 20 bases in the middle. The germline gives CDR1 MGHRA, CDR2 YSYEKL. The CDR3 DNA is TGCGCCAGCAGCCCTAGAGACACCCAGGTAGAGGGCTACACCTTC. The encoded protein is CASSPRDTQVEGYTF.